The text below deals with one T cell receptor beta chain. The table came from immunoSEQ multiplex PCR; TCRdb's copy has only in-frame clones and leaves some out. Of 650,000 to 950,000 clones listed, 80% to 90% were seen once; the top ten hold roughly 0.01%. The data stem from a study of shared T cell receptors in the human thymus. Germline V gene sequence: CDR1 MDHEN, CDR2 SYDVKM. This CDR3 is built from 16 residues. V was clipped by 3 bases and J by 2 bases, with 14 bases between them. The sample was also reused in another study, on human thymus T cells. This second report adds: Within thymic and blood repertoires, V and J gene usage appeared to be biased.

The rearrangement joins TRBV28 to TRBJ2-4; perhaps TRBD1 as D (5 bases). This receptor was identified in a girl less than two years old with a congenital heart defect. Specimen: thymocytes. For the CDR3, the DNA is TGTGCCAGCAGTTTGAGGAGCAGGGTAACCAAAAACATTCAGTACTTC. Amino acids: CASSLRSRVTKNIQYF. The variable domain in full, with the rest retrieved from reference TRBV28 and TRBJ2-4, is DVKVTQSSRYLVKRTGEKVFLECVQDMDHENMFWYRQDPGLGLRLIYFSYDVKMKEKGDIPEGYSVSREKKERFSLILESASTNQTSMYLCASSLRSRVTKNIQYFGAGTRLSVL.